What follows describes a single T cell receptor (beta chain). What it binds is not known. This sample was included in a study of CD8 T cells in Susac syndrome. J was trimmed by 5 bases and V by 5 bases; bases with no gene match: 5. CDR3 length equals 15 residues. Germline V gives CDR1 SGHTA, CDR2 FQGNSA. An amount of RNA that ranged from roughly 0.45 to 1 ug was reverse transcribed with random hexamers. Across 54 Vbeta and 13 Jbeta, immunoSEQ multiplex PCR amplified TCR beta CDR3. TCRdb re-analysed the immunoSEQ multiplex PCR reads in MiXCR, keeping a single row per CDR3 protein. Here the sample spans 170,000 or so distinct CDR3 sequences, 90% to 95% being singletons. TCR beta from blood CD8+ and CD4+ T cells was sequenced. FACS enriched CD8+ TEMRA cells, while bulk CD8+ and CD4+ were negatively isolated. The study, taken as a whole, reports: The CD4+ T cell repertoires in Susac syndrome did not show any clonal expansion.

The sequenced material came from CD4+ T cells from PBMCs. The J gene is TRBJ1-6, the V gene TRBV7-2; TRBD1 aligns across 8 bases. The TCR comes from a human donor with Susac syndrome. CDR3 DNA: TGTGCCAGCAGCAACCAGGGGGCCAATAATTCACCCCTCCACTTT. It codes for CASSNQGANNSPLHF.